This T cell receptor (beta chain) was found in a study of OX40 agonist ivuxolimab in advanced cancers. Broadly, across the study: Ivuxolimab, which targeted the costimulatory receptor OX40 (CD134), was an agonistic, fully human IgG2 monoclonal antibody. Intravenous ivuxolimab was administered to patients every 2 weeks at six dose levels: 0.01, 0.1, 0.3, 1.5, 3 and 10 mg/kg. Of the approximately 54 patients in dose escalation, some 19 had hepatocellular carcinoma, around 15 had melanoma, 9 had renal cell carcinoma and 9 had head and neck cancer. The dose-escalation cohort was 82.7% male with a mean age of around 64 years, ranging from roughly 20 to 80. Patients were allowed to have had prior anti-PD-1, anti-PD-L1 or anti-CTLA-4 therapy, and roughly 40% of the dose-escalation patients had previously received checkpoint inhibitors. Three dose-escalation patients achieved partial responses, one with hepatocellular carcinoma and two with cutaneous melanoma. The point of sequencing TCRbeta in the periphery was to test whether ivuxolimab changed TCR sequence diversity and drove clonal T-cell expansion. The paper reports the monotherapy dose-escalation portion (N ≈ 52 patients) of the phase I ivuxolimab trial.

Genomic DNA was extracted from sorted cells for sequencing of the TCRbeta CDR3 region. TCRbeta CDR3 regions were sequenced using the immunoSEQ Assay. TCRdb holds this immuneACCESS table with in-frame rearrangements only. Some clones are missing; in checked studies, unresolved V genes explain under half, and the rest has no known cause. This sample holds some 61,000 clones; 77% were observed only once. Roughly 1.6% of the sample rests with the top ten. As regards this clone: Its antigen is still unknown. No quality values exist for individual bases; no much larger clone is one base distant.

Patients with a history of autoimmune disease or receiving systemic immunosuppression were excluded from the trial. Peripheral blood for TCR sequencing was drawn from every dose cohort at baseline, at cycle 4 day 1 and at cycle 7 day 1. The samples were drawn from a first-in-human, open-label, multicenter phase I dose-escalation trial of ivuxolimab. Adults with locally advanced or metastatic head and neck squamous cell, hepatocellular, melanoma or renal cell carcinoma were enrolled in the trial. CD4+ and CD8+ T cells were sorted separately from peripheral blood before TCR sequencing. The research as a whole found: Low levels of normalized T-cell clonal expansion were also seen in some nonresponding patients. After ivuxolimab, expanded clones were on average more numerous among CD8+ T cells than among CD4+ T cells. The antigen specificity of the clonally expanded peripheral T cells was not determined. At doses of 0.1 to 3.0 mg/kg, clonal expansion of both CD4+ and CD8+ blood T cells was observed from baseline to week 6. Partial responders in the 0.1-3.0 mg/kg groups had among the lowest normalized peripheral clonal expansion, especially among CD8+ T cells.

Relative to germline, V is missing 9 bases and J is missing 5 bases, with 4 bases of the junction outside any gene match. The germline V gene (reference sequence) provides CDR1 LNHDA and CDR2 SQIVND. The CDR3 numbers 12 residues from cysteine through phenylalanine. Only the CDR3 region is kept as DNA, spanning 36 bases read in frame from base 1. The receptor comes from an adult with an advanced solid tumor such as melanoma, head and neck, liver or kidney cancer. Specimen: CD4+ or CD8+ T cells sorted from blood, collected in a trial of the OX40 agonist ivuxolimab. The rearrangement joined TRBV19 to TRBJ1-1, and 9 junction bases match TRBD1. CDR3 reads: CASRQGVTEAFF. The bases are TGTGCCAGCAGACAGGGGGTAACTGAAGCTTTCTTT.